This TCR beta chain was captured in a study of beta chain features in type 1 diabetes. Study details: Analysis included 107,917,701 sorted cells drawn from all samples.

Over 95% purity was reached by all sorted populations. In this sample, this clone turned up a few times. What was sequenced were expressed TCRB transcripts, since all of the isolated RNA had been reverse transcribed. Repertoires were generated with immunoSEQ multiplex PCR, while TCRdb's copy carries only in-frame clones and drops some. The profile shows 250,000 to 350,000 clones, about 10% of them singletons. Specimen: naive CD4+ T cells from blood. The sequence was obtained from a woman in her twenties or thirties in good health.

This CDR3 is CASSLGAGGPSAGTGELFF. CDR3 nucleotide sequence: TGCGCCAGCAGCCTTGGCGCGGGAGGGCCAAGTGCGGGCACCGGGGAGCTGTTTTTT. V and J are TRBV5-1 and TRBJ2-2; TRBD2 matches at 9 bases. V shed 4 bases and J 4 bases; nucleotides not matched to a gene: 17. The CDR3 sequence is 19 residues long. Germline CDR1 reads SGHRS; CDR2 reads YFSETQ. The full variable domain, completed using reference TRBV5-1 and TRBJ2-2, is KAGVTQTPRYLIKTRGQQVTLSCSPISGHRSVSWYQQTPGQGLQFLFEYFSETQRNKGNFPGRFSGRQFSNSRSEMNVSTLELGDSALYLCASSLGAGGPSAGTGELFFGEGSRLTVL.